The 30 T cell receptor beta chains listed next were all sequenced from one sample in a study of cytomegalovirus exposure and HLA in healthy donors. This table comes from immunoSEQ multiplex PCR, and its TCRdb copy is limited to in-frame clones, with some not included. This sample has approximately 60,000 clones, with just over 90% found just once. The sequencing input was PBMCs. All receptors come from a woman in her late teens or twenties in good health and CMV-seronegative.

J is TRBJ1-4 and V is TRBV11-2; 10 bases align to TRBD1. CDR3 length equals 14 residues. Trimming at V came to 4 bases and at J to 8 bases, leaving 4 bases not matched to a gene. CDR1 and CDR2 from the germline V gene are SGHAT and FQNNGV. The CDR3 spells CASSSDRGREKLFF. The CDR3 nucleotides read TGTGCCAGCAGCTCAGACAGGGGGCGGGAAAAACTGTTTTTT.

The rearrangement uses TRBV7-6 and TRBJ2-7, with D perhaps matching TRBD1 (6 bases). Germline V CDR1 and CDR2: SGHVS, FNYEAQ. Trimming took off 7 bases at V and 7 bases at J, with 26 bases between the two ends. This CDR3 spans 16 amino acids. CDR3 region: CASIPSGAILPGEQYF. DNA of the CDR3: TGTGCCAGCATCCCGTCAGGGGCCATACTACCGGGGGAGCAGTACTTC.

This clone is a singleton in its sample. The gene calls are TRBV7-2 and TRBJ2-2; D remains ambiguous. Germline CDR1 reads SGHTA; CDR2 reads FQGNSA. The CDR3 runs to 13 residues. The V gene lost 4 bases and the J gene lost 0 bases, with 3 bases spanning the gap. In nucleotides, the CDR3 is TGTGCCAGCAGCTCCACGAACACCGGGGAGCTGTTTTTT. This codes for CASSSTNTGELFF.

The chain uses TRBV2 and TRBJ1-1; 9 nucleotides align to TRBD1. J gave up 4 bases and V 6 bases, and 6 bases lay outside the gene matches. The germline V gene has CDR1 SNHLY and CDR2 FYNNEI. This CDR3 region has 14 residues. The DNA of the CDR3 is TGTGCCAGCAGGGGGACAGGGAGGGGCACTGAAGCTTTCTTT. Amino acids: CASRGTGRGTEAFF. The full variable domain, rest sourced from reference TRBV2 and TRBJ1-1, is EPEVTQTPSHQVTQMGQEVILRCVPISNHLYFYWYRQILGQKVEFLVSFYNNEISEKSEIFDDQFSVERPDGSNFTLKIRSTKLEDSAMYFCASRGTGRGTEAFFGQGTRLTVV.

The rearrangement uses TRBV28 and TRBJ1-1; 9 positions match TRBD1. The CDR3 loop spans 14 amino acids. Germline CDR1 MDHEN, CDR2 SYDVKM. Germline trimming cut 7 bases from V and 5 bases from J; bases unmatched to any gene: 8. CDR3 protein: CASIPGQGRTEAFF. The CDR3 coding sequence is TGTGCCAGCATCCCGGGACAGGGACGGACTGAAGCTTTCTTT.

CDR3 nucleotide sequence: TGTGCCAGCAGCAAGACAGGGGCCTTGACTGAAGCTTTCTTT. This translates into CASSKTGALTEAFF. The chain has TRBV5-6 and TRBJ1-1; 8 bases are a match to TRBD1. The CDR3 loop spans 14 amino acids. The V gene's germline CDR1 is SGHDT and CDR2 YYEEEE. V was pared by 4 bases and J by 5 bases, with 7 bases of the junction left unmatched.

This clone was seen just once. This sequence joins TRBV2 and TRBJ1-2; 10 nucleotides align to TRBD1. V gave up 6 bases and J gave up 4 bases; unmatched junction bases: 2. This CDR3 region has 13 residues. Germline CDR1 reads SNHLY; CDR2 reads FYNNEI. CDR3 DNA: TGTGCCAGCAGGGGACAGGGGCCCTATGGCTACACCTTC. This encodes CASRGQGPYGYTF.

The gene calls are TRBV28 and TRBJ1-2; the match to TRBD1 covers 7 bases. V lost 5 bases, J lost 6 bases, and 15 bases stayed unmatched. The CDR3 totals 16 residues. Germline-derived CDR1 and CDR2 are MDHEN and SYDVKM. The CDR3 spells CASSPPEGQARNGYTF. CDR3 DNA sequence: TGTGCCAGCAGTCCCCCCGAAGGACAGGCCAGGAATGGCTACACCTTC.

The CDR3 is CASSSRQGGPNTEAFF. DNA for the CDR3: TGTGCCAGCAGCTCCAGACAGGGCGGGCCGAACACTGAAGCTTTCTTT. V is TRBV7-3 and J is TRBJ1-1; 7 bases map to TRBD1. The V segment lost 4 bases and the J segment 1 base; nucleotides outside the gene matches: 9. This CDR3 has 16 amino acids. Germline CDR1 and CDR2: SGHTA and FQGTGA.

The chain has TRBV5-6 and TRBJ1-1; D perhaps matches TRBD1 (6 bases). CDR3 length: 13 amino acids. Trimming removed 7 bases at V and 5 bases at J, with 15 bases between. The germline CDR1 and CDR2 sequences are SGHDT and YYEEEE. The CDR3 here is CASGYRDTTEAFF. The CDR3 coding sequence is TGTGCCAGCGGATACAGGGATACGACTGAAGCTTTCTTT.

The chain carries TRBV28 and TRBJ2-5; 12 bases are shared with TRBD1. This CDR3 has 15 residues. After removal of 5 bases from V and 5 bases from J, the junction contained 6 bases not matched to a gene. CDR1 is MDHEN and CDR2 is SYDVKM in the germline V gene. DNA of the CDR3: TGTGCCAGCAGTACCACCGGGACAGGGGGCGAGACCCAGTACTTC. Translated, it gives CASSTTGTGGETQYF.

A word on this clone: Other DNA sequences in the same sample also yield this CDR3. This chain links TRBV6-5 with TRBJ1-5, with no clear D. The germline gives CDR1 MNHEY, CDR2 SVGAGI. The CDR3 runs to 14 residues. V shed 4 bases and J shed 1 base, with 8 bases lying between them. The CDR3 DNA follows: TGTGCCAGCAGTTCGGGGTCGAGCAATCAGCCCCAGCATTTT. Protein sequence: CASSSGSSNQPQHF.

The chain carries TRBV5-1 and TRBJ2-2, with no clear D. This CDR3 spans 14 amino acids. Trimming removed 1 base from V and 5 bases from J, with 9 bases in between. The germline V gene encodes CDR1 SGHRS and CDR2 YFSETQ. CDR3 protein: CASSLNTNTGELFF. The CDR3 DNA reads TGCGCCAGCAGCTTGAACACCAATACCGGGGAGCTGTTTTTT.

This clone was seen only once. The rearrangement uses TRBV10-3 and TRBJ2-5; weak D call: TRBD2 (5 bases). This CDR3 contains 13 residues. Trimming took 7 bases from V and 6 from J, leaving 15 bases between them. The V gene's germline CDR1 is ENHRY and CDR2 SYGVKD. In nucleotides, the CDR3 is TGTGCCATCATGGCAACGAACGGGAAGACCCAGTACTTC. Its translation is CAIMATNGKTQYF.

V gene TRBV5-1 combines with J gene TRBJ2-7; tentative D call: TRBD2 (6 bases). This CDR3 has 14 amino acids. Trimming removed 0 bases from V and 7 bases from J, with 14 bases in between. The germline V gene has CDR1 SGHRS and CDR2 YFSETQ. In DNA form, the CDR3 reads TGCGCCAGCAGCTTGGCCGGGGGAGTAGATGAGCAGTACTTC. Its protein product is CASSLAGGVDEQYF. The complete variable domain, with remaining parts taken from reference TRBV5-1 and TRBJ2-7, reads KAGVTQTPRYLIKTRGQQVTLSCSPISGHRSVSWYQQTPGQGLQFLFEYFSETQRNKGNFPGRFSGRQFSNSRSEMNVSTLELGDSALYLCASSLAGGVDEQYFGPGTRLTVT.

The chain uses TRBV19 and TRBJ1-6; 10 nucleotides match TRBD1. The length of the CDR3 is 14 residues. V shed 7 bases, J shed 7 bases, and the junction held 4 bases outside the gene matches. Per germline, CDR1 LNHDA and CDR2 SQIVND (reference sequence). The CDR3 loop reads CASKEGQGNSPLHF. The CDR3 nucleotides read TGTGCCAGTAAGGAGGGACAGGGGAATTCACCCCTCCACTTT.

The chain is built from TRBV5-6 and TRBJ1-1, with 7 bases that match TRBD1. From germline, CDR1 is SGHDT and CDR2 YYEEEE. This CDR3 has 13 amino acids. Losses at the gene ends were 3 bases for V and 7 bases for J; bases not matched to a gene: 6. CDR3 residues: CASSSGQANEAFF. The DNA for the CDR3 is TGTGCCAGCAGCTCCGGACAGGCTAATGAAGCTTTCTTT. Full variable domain (rest looked up from reference TRBV5-6 and TRBJ1-1): DAGVTQSPTHLIKTRGQQVTLRCSPKSGHDTVSWYQQALGQGPQFIFQYYEEEERQRGNFPDRFSGHQFPNYSSELNVNALLLGDSALYLCASSSGQANEAFFGQGTRLTVV.

This rearrangement joins TRBV2 to TRBJ2-2; TRBD2 matches 9 bases. After removal of 6 bases from V and 6 bases from J, the junction contained 14 bases not matched to a gene. The CDR3 contains 17 residues. Germline V gives CDR1 SNHLY, CDR2 FYNNEI. CDR3 nucleotide sequence: TGTGCCAGCAGCACTTCAGGACTAGCGCCAGGGGCCGGGGAGCTGTTTTTT. It specifies CASSTSGLAPGAGELFF.

The chain recombines TRBV7-2 with TRBJ1-1, with 9 bases that match TRBD1. Germline V gene sequence: CDR1 SGHTA, CDR2 FQGNSA. This CDR3 has 15 amino acids. Trimming at V came to 5 bases and at J to 11 bases, leaving 15 bases not matched to a gene. This chain's CDR3 is CASSPTTGTGYVAFF. Written as DNA, the CDR3 is TGTGCCAGCAGCCCCACAACCGGGACAGGGTATGTGGCTTTCTTT.

The chain's CDR3 is CASSLFEGSGNTIYF. CDR3 DNA sequence: TGTGCCAGCAGCTTATTTGAGGGATCAGGAAACACCATATATTTT. The chain recombines TRBV7-8 with TRBJ1-3; D unclear. Looked up from germline, CDR1 is SGHVS and CDR2 is FQNEAQ. Trimming left V 2 bases short and J 4 bases short, with 12 bases between. This CDR3 is 15 amino acids long.

The chain uses TRBV5-4 and TRBJ2-7; TRBD1 matches at 8 bases. CDR3 length: 13 amino acids. The ends lost 0 bases at V and 6 bases at J; junction bases unmatched: 2. Germline V lookup: CDR1 SGHNT, CDR2 YYREEE (reference sequence). CDR3 DNA sequence: TGTGCCAGCAGCTTGGACGGGACAGGCGAGCAGTACTTC. Translating gives CASSLDGTGEQYF.

V gene TRBV15 combines with J gene TRBJ2-1; 10 bases match TRBD2. The germline V gene encodes CDR1 LNHNV and CDR2 YYDKDF (reference sequence). CDR3 length equals 15 residues. The J segment lost 7 bases and the V segment lost 0 bases, leaving 3 bases of the junction unmatched. The CDR3 sequence: CATSREVAGGNEQFF. CDR3 DNA: TGTGCCACCAGCAGAGAAGTAGCGGGAGGTAATGAGCAGTTCTTC.

Written as DNA, the CDR3 is TGTGCCAGCATCCCCCTTGGAGACAATGAGCAGTTCTTC. It yields the protein CASIPLGDNEQFF. The chain joins TRBV28 to TRBJ2-1, with unresolved D. The CDR3 runs to 13 residues. The V end lost 7 bases, the J end lost 5 bases, and 12 bases lay between the germline ends. CDR1 MDHEN and CDR2 SYDVKM come from the germline V gene.

This chain connects TRBV18 to TRBJ1-5; 9 bases map to TRBD1. The CDR3 length is 16 residues. The ends lost 5 bases at V and 5 bases at J; junction bases unmatched: 10. The germline gives CDR1 KGHSH, CDR2 LQKENI. CDR3 coding DNA: TGTGCCAGCTCAGCAGGTGGGACAGGGCTATATCAGCCCCAGCATTTT. It codes for CASSAGGTGLYQPQHF.

The chain employs TRBV11-2 and TRBJ2-7, with D maybe TRBD1 (6 bases). The germline gives CDR1 SGHAT, CDR2 FQNNGV. CDR3 length: 14 residues. Trimming took off 3 bases at V and 6 bases at J, with 15 bases between the two ends. The CDR3, as DNA: TGTGCCAGCAGCTTGGCAGGGGAGTGGGGCGAGCAGTACTTC. This encodes CASSLAGEWGEQYF.

The rearrangement uses TRBV2 and TRBJ2-3, with 8 bases aligning to TRBD2. The length of the CDR3 is 17 residues. The V segment lost 8 bases and the J segment 2 bases; nucleotides outside the gene matches: 15. Germline assignment: CDR1 SNHLY and CDR2 FYNNEI. CDR3: CASGTSTSGQLTDTQYF. The CDR3 coding sequence is TGTGCCAGCGGTACAAGCACTAGCGGACAACTCACAGATACGCAGTATTTT.

The gene calls are TRBV9 and TRBJ2-3; no definite D call. Germline CDR1 reads SGDLS; CDR2 reads YYNGEE. V shed 5 bases and J shed 3 bases, with 13 bases lying between them. The CDR3 is 14 amino acids. In DNA form, the CDR3 reads TGTGCCAGCAGTGGTCTAGAGACGACAGATACGCAGTATTTT. Amino acids: CASSGLETTDTQYF.

The chain joins TRBV6-4 to TRBJ2-3; possibly TRBD2 for D (7 bases). The length of the CDR3 is 16 residues. The germline V gene has CDR1 MRHNA and CDR2 SNTAGT. The V end was cut by 2 bases, the J end by 0 bases, with 12 bases between. The CDR3 loop reads CASSDEGGDSTDTQYF. The CDR3 bases are TGTGCCAGCAGTGACGAGGGGGGGGATAGCACAGATACGCAGTATTTT.

This chain uses TRBV6-1 with TRBJ2-1; 7 bases map to TRBD2. Germline V gene lookup returns CDR1 MNHNS and CDR2 SASEGT. This CDR3 region has 15 residues. The V and J ends lost 0 bases and 6 bases, in that order; junction bases with no gene match: 5. CDR3 DNA: TGTGCCAGCAGTGAAGCGCTGGGAGGGTCCAATGAGCAGTTCTTC. This codes for CASSEALGGSNEQFF.

The V gene is TRBV10-2, the J gene TRBJ1-5, with 10 bases lining up with TRBD1. Per the germline V gene, CDR1 is WSHSY and CDR2 is SAAADI. The CDR3 loop spans 15 amino acids. With V trimmed by 4 bases and J by 4 bases, 4 bases remained unmatched. Here the CDR3 reads CASSGDRGWNQPQHF. The CDR3 DNA sequence: TGCGCCAGCAGTGGGGACAGGGGTTGGAATCAGCCCCAGCATTTT.